The 25 T cell receptor beta chains in this list originate from one sample, sequenced in a study of T cell clonotyping in hematopoietic cell transplantation. Sequencing was performed with immunoSEQ multiplex PCR; in TCRdb, only in-frame clones are kept and a portion is missing. The profile covers under 9,000 clones, with about 96% appearing a single time and 0.45% taken by the ten largest. This sample comprised PBMCs, obtained 30 days after allogeneic stem cell transplant. All receptors derive from a male patient aged 40 to 55 who had an allogeneic stem cell transplant from a related donor, so the T cells may come from the graft donor. Some clones in this sample may be carry-over from other donors' samples.

The chain combines TRBV4-1 with TRBJ2-3; tentatively, D is TRBD1 (6 bases). Germline V lookup: CDR1 MGHRA, CDR2 YSYEKL. The CDR3 is 14 residues long. V was pared by 3 bases and J by 9 bases, with 16 bases between. The CDR3 region is CASSHDKQGITQYF. The CDR3 nucleotides read TGCGCCAGCAGCCATGACAAACAGGGCATAACGCAGTATTTT.

The V call is TRBV7-8, the J call TRBJ2-5, with D unresolved. The CDR3 consists of 13 residues. The V end lost 6 bases, the J end lost 5 bases, and 13 bases lay between the germline ends. Per the germline V gene, CDR1 is SGHVS and CDR2 is FQNEAQ. The CDR3 here is CASRRQVGETQYF. The CDR3 region has the DNA TGTGCCAGCAGGCGGCAGGTGGGCGAGACCCAGTACTTC.

The chain links TRBV6-6 to TRBJ2-1, with 11 positions matching TRBD2. This CDR3 spans 14 amino acids. Germline values: CDR1 MNHNY, CDR2 SVGAGI (reference sequence). The V segment lost 8 bases and the J segment 10 bases; nucleotides outside the gene matches: 10. CDR3 amino acids: CASDGTSGNEEQFF. In nucleotides, the CDR3 is TGTGCCAGCGACGGGACTAGCGGTAATGAGGAGCAGTTCTTC.

This rearrangement joins TRBV30 to TRBJ2-1; D not certain. Trimming removed 4 bases from V and 6 bases from J, with 10 bases in between. Germline V gives CDR1 GTSNPN, CDR2 SVGIG (reference sequence). The CDR3 has 12 residues. CDR3 protein: CAWTPMGNEQFF. The CDR3 DNA follows: TGTGCCTGGACCCCCATGGGCAATGAGCAGTTCTTC.

In the case of this clone: The junction and the germline gene differ at one end; a read error may be behind it. The chain joins TRBV5-1 to TRBJ1-2; possibly TRBD1 for D (5 bases). CDR1 SGHRS and CDR2 YFSETQ come from the germline V gene. The CDR3 totals 12 residues. The CDR3, as DNA: TGCGCCAGCAGCCAGGGTAACGATGGCTACACCTTC. This codes for CASSQGNDGYTF.

J is TRBJ2-3 and V is TRBV27; no definite D call. V lost 4 bases and J lost 6, with 8 bases in between. Germline V CDR1 and CDR2: MNHEY, SMNVEV (reference sequence). This CDR3 region has 12 residues. Here the CDR3 DNA reads TGTGCCAGCAGTTATGACTTTGATACGCAGTATTTT. This sequence encodes CASSYDFDTQYF.

The chain is built from TRBV27 and TRBJ2-3, with no clear D. Germline loops: CDR1 MNHEY, CDR2 SMNVEV (reference sequence). V lost 6 bases and J lost 3, with 10 bases in between. The length of the CDR3 is 13 residues. DNA of the CDR3: TGTGCCAGCAGCCAACTCACAACAGATACGCAGTATTTT. As protein: CASSQLTTDTQYF.

The chain uses TRBV19 and TRBJ1-2; no definite D call. Germline assignment: CDR1 LNHDA and CDR2 SQIVND (reference sequence). V was cut by 3 bases and J by 5 bases, with 10 bases left in between. The CDR3 sequence is 13 residues long. The CDR3 DNA is TGTGCCAGTAGTATGATGGGGTTTTATGGCTACACCTTC. It specifies CASSMMGFYGYTF.

This chain joins TRBV28 and TRBJ2-7; the D is unclear. Deletions cut 6 bases from V and 2 bases from J, with 8 bases between. CDR1 is MDHEN and CDR2 is SYDVKM in the germline V gene. The CDR3 extends over 12 amino acids. The CDR3 DNA follows: TGTGCCAGCAGCCTGGACGCCTACGAGCAGTACTTC. Residues: CASSLDAYEQYF.

This chain connects TRBV6-5 to TRBJ1-2; maybe TRBD1 (5 bases). Germline CDR1 and CDR2: MNHEY and SVGAGI. The CDR3 covers 15 residues. Trimming left V 1 base short and J 4 bases short, with 13 bases between. The CDR3 DNA reads TGTGCCAGCAGTTACTACCAGGGCCAAGGCTATGGCTACACCTTC. Translating it yields CASSYYQGQGYGYTF.

The rearrangement joins TRBV6-1 to TRBJ1-2; no clear D. The CDR3 is 14 residues long. The germline V and J ends were trimmed by 5 bases and 8 bases, with 18 bases remaining between them. Germline CDR1 and CDR2: MNHNS and SASEGT. The CDR3 nucleotides are TGTGCCAGCAGTACCGACCTCCCTGCTAGAGGCTACACCTTC. Protein sequence: CASSTDLPARGYTF.

V usage is TRBV29-1 and J usage is TRBJ2-7; perhaps TRBD2 as D (6 bases). CDR3 length: 12 residues. The V end lost 6 bases, the J end lost 6 bases, and 15 bases lay between the germline ends. Germline V lookup: CDR1 SQVTM, CDR2 ANQGSEA. CDR3 loop: CSVDREWGEQYF. CDR3 coding DNA: TGCAGCGTCGACCGGGAGTGGGGCGAGCAGTACTTC.

The chain carries TRBV6-6 and TRBJ1-2, with unresolved D. Trimming removed 5 bases from V and 2 bases from J, with 9 bases in between. The CDR3 covers 13 residues. CDR1 is MNHNY and CDR2 is SVGAGI in the germline V gene (reference sequence). In nucleotides, the CDR3 is TGTGCCAGCAGTCGAACGTCCAACTATGGCTACACCTTC. Translated, it gives CASSRTSNYGYTF.

The V gene is TRBV29-1, the J gene TRBJ2-7; D is possibly TRBD2 (5 bases). Trimming removed 7 bases from V and 3 bases from J, with 13 bases in between. Germline V lookup: CDR1 SQVTM, CDR2 ANQGSEA. This CDR3 is 12 amino acids long. The CDR3 DNA follows: TGCAGCGCCCGGACTCGCGGCTACGAGCAGTACTTC. It is translated as CSARTRGYEQYF.

This rearrangement joins TRBV10-3 to TRBJ1-1; no definite D call. The length of the CDR3 is 14 residues. Germline V lookup: CDR1 ENHRY, CDR2 SYGVKD. V lost 6 bases and J 0 bases, leaving 11 bases between the germline ends. CDR3 residues: CAISQQGVNTEAFF. DNA of the CDR3: TGTGCCATCAGCCAACAAGGAGTGAACACTGAAGCTTTCTTT.

The chain combines TRBV29-1 with TRBJ2-1; D perhaps matches TRBD2 (6 bases). CDR3 length: 13 residues. Germline CDR1 and CDR2: SQVTM and ANQGSEA. V was pared by 5 bases and J by 6 bases, with 14 bases between. CDR3 nucleotides: TGCAGCGTTCGACTAGGTATGATCAATGAGCAGTTCTTC. Protein product: CSVRLGMINEQFF.

The chain employs TRBV30 and TRBJ1-4, with no clear D. Per the germline V gene, CDR1 is GTSNPN and CDR2 is SVGIG (reference sequence). CDR3 size: 14 residues. V was clipped by 2 bases and J by 6 bases, with 13 bases between them. The CDR3, as DNA: TGTGCCTGGAGTCGAGGGTCAGTTTATGAAAAACTGTTTTTT. This translates into CAWSRGSVYEKLFF.

This rearrangement joins TRBV10-3 to TRBJ1-1, with D perhaps matching TRBD1 (5 bases). Trimming left V 4 bases short and J 5 bases short, with 14 bases between. Germline V gene sequence: CDR1 ENHRY, CDR2 SYGVKD. This CDR3 is built from 14 residues. CDR3 coding DNA: TGTGCCATCAGTGTAGAGGGGCGGTATACTGAAGCTTTCTTT. It codes for CAISVEGRYTEAFF.

This chain joins TRBV5-1 and TRBJ1-3, with D hard to call. The CDR3 consists of 14 residues. Germline CDR1 is SGHRS and CDR2 is YFSETQ. With 5 bases removed from V and 0 bases from J, the gap between germline ends came to 9 bases. This chain's CDR3 is CASREGYSGNTIYF. The CDR3 nucleotides read TGCGCCAGCAGGGAGGGCTACTCTGGAAACACCATATATTTT.

The chain recombines TRBV4-2 with TRBJ2-5, with 7 bases matching TRBD1. The J call may be in error: the DNA end matches TRBJ2-7 better. Germline lookup yields CDR1 LGHNA and CDR2 YNFKEQ. The CDR3 loop spans 15 amino acids. The CDR3, as DNA: TGTGCCAGCAGCCAAGATTGGACAGGCTCCTACGAGCAGTACTTC. Its protein product is CASSQDWTGSYEQYF.

V and J are TRBV15 and TRBJ2-5, with a weak D call TRBD1 (6 bases). The V end lost 2 bases, the J end lost 2 bases, and 15 bases lay between the germline ends. Germline CDR1 and CDR2: LNHNV and YYDKDF (reference sequence). CDR3 size: 16 residues. The CDR3 region has the DNA TGTGCCACCAGCAGAACCAGACAGGCCGAACAAGAGACCCAGTACTTC. It translates to CATSRTRQAEQETQYF.

The rearrangement uses TRBV6-5 and TRBJ2-3, with D perhaps TRBD2 (6 bases). Germline V lookup: CDR1 MNHEY, CDR2 SVGAGI. The CDR3 has 14 amino acids. The ends were cut back, 7 bases at V and 2 bases at J, with 13 bases in the middle. The CDR3 protein is CASKPEGLTDTQYF. CDR3 nucleotides: TGTGCCAGCAAACCGGAGGGCCTCACAGATACGCAGTATTTT.

This rearrangement joins TRBV19 to TRBJ2-1; TRBD1 matches at 9 bases. Germline V lookup: CDR1 LNHDA, CDR2 SQIVND (reference sequence). V dropped 4 bases and J dropped 7; count of bases not matched to a gene: 5. The length of the CDR3 is 14 residues. The CDR3 nucleotides read TGTGCCAGTAGTAAGTCAGGGACAGGGAATGAGCAGTTCTTC. Protein: CASSKSGTGNEQFF.

This sequence joins TRBV27 and TRBJ1-4, with D possibly TRBD1 on 5 matching bases. The CDR3 is made up of 18 amino acids. CDR1 MNHEY and CDR2 SMNVEV come from the germline V gene (reference sequence). The germline V and J ends were trimmed by 2 bases and 3 bases, with 19 bases remaining between them. CDR3 region: CASSLVQGSRIPNEKLFF. Here the CDR3 DNA reads TGTGCCAGCAGTTTAGTTCAGGGTAGTAGGATACCTAATGAAAAACTGTTTTTT.

This clone was seen just once. J is TRBJ2-4 and V is TRBV5-4; 11 positions agree with TRBD1. With V trimmed by 4 bases and J by 0 bases, 9 bases remained unmatched. There are 18 residues in the CDR3. From germline, CDR1 is SGHNT and CDR2 YYREEE (reference sequence). The CDR3 loop reads CASSTWTGGLGAKNIQYF. The CDR3 nucleotides are TGTGCCAGCAGCACGTGGACAGGGGGCTTAGGAGCCAAAAACATTCAGTACTTC.